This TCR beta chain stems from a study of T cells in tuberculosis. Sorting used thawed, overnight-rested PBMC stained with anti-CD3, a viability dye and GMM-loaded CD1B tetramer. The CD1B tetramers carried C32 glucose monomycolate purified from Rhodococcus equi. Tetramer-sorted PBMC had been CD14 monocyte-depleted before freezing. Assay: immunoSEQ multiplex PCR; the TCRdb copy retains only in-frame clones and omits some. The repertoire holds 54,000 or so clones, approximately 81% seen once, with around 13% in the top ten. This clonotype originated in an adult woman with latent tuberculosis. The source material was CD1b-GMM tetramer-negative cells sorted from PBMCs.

The CDR3 spells CASSEPGLYNEQFF. In DNA, the CDR3 is TGTGCCAGCAGTGAACCCGGACTTTACAATGAGCAGTTCTTC. The V gene is TRBV6-1, the J gene TRBJ2-1; D is perhaps TRBD2 (5 bases). V was shortened by 2 bases and J by 4 bases, with 9 bases between the two germline ends. The V gene's germline CDR1 is MNHNS and CDR2 SASEGT. The CDR3 is made up of 14 amino acids.